These T cell receptor beta chains were read from a single sample in a study of Ad26.COV2.S vaccination and SARS-CoV-2 variants. This table comes from immunoSEQ multiplex PCR, and its TCRdb copy is limited to in-frame clones, with some not included. The sample has fewer than 150,000 clones, roughly 90% seen once. The sample here was peripheral blood, taken after recovery from COVID-19. The receptor source for this set is a human donor who had recovered from COVID-19. CDR3s include the opening cysteine and the closing phenylalanine or tryptophan. Fields, in order: D gene, V gene, CDR3 length, J gene, clone size, CDR3 protein, CDR3 DNA. The D gene is left open where the match is weak. Some rows have no size entry. The others give once, few or many, or a class for an expanded clone.

d_call: -
v_call: TRBV18
cdr3_length: 16
j_call: TRBJ1-4
clone_size: -
cdr3_aa: CASSSSRDITNEKLFF
cdr3_nt: TGTGCCAGCTCATCCTCCCGGGACATTACTAATGAAAAACTGTTTTTT

d_call: TRBD1
v_call: TRBV28
cdr3_length: 15
j_call: TRBJ1-2
clone_size: few
cdr3_aa: CASSVDDRANYGYTF
cdr3_nt: TGTGCCAGCAGTGTAGATGACAGGGCTAACTATGGCTACACCTTC

d_call: -
v_call: TRBV25-1
cdr3_length: 14
j_call: TRBJ1-2
clone_size: -
cdr3_aa: CASSEGSTDYGYTF
cdr3_nt: TGTGCCAGCAGTGAAGGTAGCACGGACTATGGCTACACCTTC

d_call: TRBD1
v_call: TRBV5-5
cdr3_length: 15
j_call: TRBJ2-1
clone_size: -
cdr3_aa: CASSLGQGAYNEQFF
cdr3_nt: TGTGCCAGCAGCTTGGGGCAGGGGGCTTACAATGAGCAGTTCTTC

d_call: -
v_call: TRBV6-5
cdr3_length: 15
j_call: TRBJ2-5
clone_size: -
cdr3_aa: CASNPRRGQGETQYF
cdr3_nt: TGTGCCAGCAATCCCCGGCGGGGTCAAGGAGAGACCCAGTACTTC

d_call: TRBD2
v_call: TRBV4-3
cdr3_length: 18
j_call: TRBJ2-2
clone_size: once
cdr3_aa: CASSQVSKRGIVGGELFF
cdr3_nt: TGCGCCAGCAGCCAAGTTAGTAAGCGGGGGATTGTCGGCGGGGAGCTGTTTTTT

d_call: -
v_call: TRBV24-1
cdr3_length: 12
j_call: TRBJ2-5
clone_size: -
cdr3_aa: CATSGQQETQYF
cdr3_nt: TGTGCCACCAGTGGACAGCAAGAGACCCAGTACTTC

d_call: TRBD1
v_call: TRBV6-5
cdr3_length: 14
j_call: TRBJ2-1
clone_size: -
cdr3_aa: CASSYRDRRNEQFF
cdr3_nt: TGTGCCAGCAGTTACCGGGACAGGAGGAATGAGCAGTTCTTC

d_call: -
v_call: TRBV20-1
cdr3_length: 13
j_call: TRBJ2-7
clone_size: -
cdr3_aa: CSASKVGLPEQYF
cdr3_nt: TGCAGTGCTAGTAAGGTGGGACTCCCCGAGCAGTACTTC

d_call: -
v_call: TRBV27
cdr3_length: 12
j_call: TRBJ1-1
clone_size: -
cdr3_aa: CASSSGITEAFF
cdr3_nt: TGTGCCAGCAGTTCGGGGATCACTGAAGCTTTCTTT

d_call: -
v_call: TRBV29-1
cdr3_length: 15
j_call: TRBJ2-7
clone_size: -
cdr3_aa: CSVEEEMDGSYEQYF
cdr3_nt: TGCAGCGTTGAAGAGGAGATGGACGGTTCCTACGAGCAGTACTTC